This TCR beta chain derives from a study of CD8 T cells in ankylosing spondylitis. In TCRdb, the 5' RACE reads were re-called with MiXCR into one record per CDR3 protein. The sample contains some 270,000 distinct CDR3 sequences, 32% of which appear only once. The CDR3 has 12 amino acids. The germline V and J ends were trimmed by 5 bases and 5 bases, with 10 bases remaining between them. CDR1 SEHNR and CDR2 FQNEAQ come from the germline V gene (reference sequence). Whole-study findings and limits: Earlier reports found some motif variants in synovial fluid and blood in reactive arthritis.

This clonotype has at least ten counts. Its cognate antigen is unknown. The chain employs TRBV7-9 and TRBJ2-7; perhaps TRBD2 as D (6 bases). The receptor's source is a male donor with ankylosing spondylitis or in good health (not recorded which). Sequences were obtained from blood, either unsorted or a sorted T cell fraction (not recorded which). The CDR3: CASSPWGDEQYF. CDR3 DNA: TGTGCCAGCAGCCCGTGGGGGGACGAGCAGTACTTC.